This TCR beta chain was obtained from a study of blood T cells in healthy people across ages. A second PCR of roughly 7 to 11 cycles used a sample-barcoded 5' primer and a J-beta primer mix. A single record per CDR3 protein comes from TCRdb applying MiXCR to the 5' RACE reads. The sample has approximately 690,000 distinct CDR3 sequences; around three fifths are singletons. Every donor gave roughly 9.2 milliliters of peripheral blood. In germline, CDR1 is DFQATT, CDR2 SNEGSKA (reference sequence). The CDR3 loop spans 14 amino acids. The germline V and J ends were trimmed by 5 bases and 2 bases, with 16 bases remaining between them.

The TCR sequence derives from a man aged 55-75 years in good health. The chain combines TRBV20-1 with TRBJ2-7; possibly TRBD2 for D (6 bases). Sequencing used blood. The CDR3 nucleotides read TGCAGTGCTTCTCCAGCGGGCCGAACCTACGAGCAGTACTTC. Translation gives CSASPAGRTYEQYF.